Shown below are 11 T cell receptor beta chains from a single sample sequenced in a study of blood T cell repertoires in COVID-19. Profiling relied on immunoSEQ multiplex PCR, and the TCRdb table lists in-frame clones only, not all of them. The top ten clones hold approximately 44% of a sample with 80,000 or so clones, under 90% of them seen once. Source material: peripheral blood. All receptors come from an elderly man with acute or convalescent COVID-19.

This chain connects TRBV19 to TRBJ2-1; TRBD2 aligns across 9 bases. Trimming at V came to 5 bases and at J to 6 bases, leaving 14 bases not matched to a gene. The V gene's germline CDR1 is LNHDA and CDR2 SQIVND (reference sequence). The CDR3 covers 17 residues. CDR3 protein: CASSLYTPSGNLNEQFF. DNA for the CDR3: TGTGCCAGTAGTCTATATACCCCTAGCGGGAACCTCAATGAGCAGTTCTTC.

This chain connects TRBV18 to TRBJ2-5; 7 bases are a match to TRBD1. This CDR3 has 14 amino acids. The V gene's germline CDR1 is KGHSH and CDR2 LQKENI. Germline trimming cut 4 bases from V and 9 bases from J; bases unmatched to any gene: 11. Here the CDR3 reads CASSHRDRQRAQYF. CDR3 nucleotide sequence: TGTGCCAGCTCACACCGGGACAGACAAAGGGCCCAGTACTTC.

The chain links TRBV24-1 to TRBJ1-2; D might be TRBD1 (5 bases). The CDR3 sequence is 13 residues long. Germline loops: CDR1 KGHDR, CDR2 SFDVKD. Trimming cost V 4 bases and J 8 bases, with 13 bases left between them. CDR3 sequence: CATSDPSTVGYTF. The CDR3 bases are TGTGCCACCAGTGACCCCTCGACAGTAGGCTACACCTTC.

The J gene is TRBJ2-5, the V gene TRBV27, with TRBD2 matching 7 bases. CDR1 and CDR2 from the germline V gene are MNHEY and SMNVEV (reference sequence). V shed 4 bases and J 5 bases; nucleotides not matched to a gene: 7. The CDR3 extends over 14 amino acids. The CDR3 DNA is TGTGCCAGCAGTTCCCGGGGGGTCCGGGAGACCCAGTACTTC. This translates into CASSSRGVRETQYF.

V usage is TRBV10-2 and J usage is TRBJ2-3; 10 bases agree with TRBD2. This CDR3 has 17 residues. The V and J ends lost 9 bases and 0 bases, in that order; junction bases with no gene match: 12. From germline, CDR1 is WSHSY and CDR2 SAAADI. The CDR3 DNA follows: TGCGCCAGTGATAGGACTAGCGGCTCTTCTAGCACAGATACGCAGTATTTT. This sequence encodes CASDRTSGSSSTDTQYF.

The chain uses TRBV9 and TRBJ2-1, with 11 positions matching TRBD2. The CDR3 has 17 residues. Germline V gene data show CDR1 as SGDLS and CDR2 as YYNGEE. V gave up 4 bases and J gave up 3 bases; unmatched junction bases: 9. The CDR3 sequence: CASSTIPGTSGYNEQFF. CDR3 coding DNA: TGTGCCAGCAGCACAATCCCCGGGACTAGCGGCTACAATGAGCAGTTCTTC.

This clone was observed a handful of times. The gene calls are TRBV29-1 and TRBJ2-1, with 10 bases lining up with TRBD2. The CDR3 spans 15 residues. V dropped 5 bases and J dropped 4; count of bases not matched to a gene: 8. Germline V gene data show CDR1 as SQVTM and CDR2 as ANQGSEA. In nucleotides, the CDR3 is TGCAGCGTTCTCGGACTAGCGGAGAAGTACAATGAGCAGTTCTTC. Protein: CSVLGLAEKYNEQFF.

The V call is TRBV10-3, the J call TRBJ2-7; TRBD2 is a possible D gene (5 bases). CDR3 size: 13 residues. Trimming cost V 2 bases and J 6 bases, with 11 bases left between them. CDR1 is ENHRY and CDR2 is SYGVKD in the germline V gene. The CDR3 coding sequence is TGTGCCATCAGTGAGCTAGCTTCGGGCGAGCAGTACTTC. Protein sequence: CAISELASGEQYF.

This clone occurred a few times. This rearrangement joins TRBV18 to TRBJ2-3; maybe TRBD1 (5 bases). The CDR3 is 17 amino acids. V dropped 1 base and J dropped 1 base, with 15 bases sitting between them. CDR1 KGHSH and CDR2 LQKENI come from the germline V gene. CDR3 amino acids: CASSPRGQGRGTDTQYF. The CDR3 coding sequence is TGTGCCAGCTCACCACGTGGTCAGGGCCGGGGCACAGATACGCAGTATTTT.

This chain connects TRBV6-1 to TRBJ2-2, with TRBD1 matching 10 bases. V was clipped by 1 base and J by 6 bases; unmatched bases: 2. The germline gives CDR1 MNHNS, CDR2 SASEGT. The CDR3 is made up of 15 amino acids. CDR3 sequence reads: CASSEGGTGAGELFF. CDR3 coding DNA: TGTGCCAGCAGTGAAGGCGGGACAGGGGCCGGGGAGCTGTTTTTT.

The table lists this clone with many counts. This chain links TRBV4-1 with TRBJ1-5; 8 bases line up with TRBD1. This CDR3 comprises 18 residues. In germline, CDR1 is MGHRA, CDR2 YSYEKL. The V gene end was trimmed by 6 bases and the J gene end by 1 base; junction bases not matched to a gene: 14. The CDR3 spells CASRPSTGVLGSNQPQHF. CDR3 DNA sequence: TGCGCCAGCAGACCCTCGACAGGGGTCCTGGGGAGCAATCAGCCCCAGCATTTT.